What follows are 20 T cell receptor beta chains derived from one specimen sequenced in a study of blood T cell repertoires in COVID-19 (dated by TCRdb to about 2020). The library was generated by the immunoSEQ multiplex PCR assay. The clones in this table, taken by TCRdb from immuneACCESS, are in-frame only. Not every clone is retained; where verified, under half of the shortfall comes from an unresolved V gene, and the cause of the rest is unknown. This sample comprises tens of thousands of clones, 80% to 90% of them detected only once. Jointly, the top ten make up 4.5% to 5.5% of the sample. The sequencing sample was made of peripheral blood. The receptors here all came from a human donor in a cohort sampled during active COVID-19.

The genes are TRBV5-1 and TRBJ1-1; 7 positions match TRBD1. Unmatched junction bases numbered 6, after V lost 3 bases and J lost 1 base. Germline lookup yields CDR1 SGHRS and CDR2 YFSETQ. This CDR3 is 15 amino acids long. The CDR3 nucleotides are TGCGCCAGCAGCTCGACCGGGACAGCGAACACTGAAGCTTTCTTT. This sequence encodes CASSSTGTANTEAFF.

V and J are TRBV19 and TRBJ1-4; 10 positions match TRBD1. CDR1 and CDR2 from the germline V gene are LNHDA and SQIVND (reference sequence). Trimming removed 6 bases from V and 0 bases from J; junction bases left unmatched: 7. The CDR3 has 17 residues. CDR3 region: CASSSGTGATTNEKLFF. In DNA form, the CDR3 reads TGTGCCAGTAGCTCCGGGACAGGGGCCACAACTAATGAAAAACTGTTTTTT. The full variable domain, with the rest looked up from reference TRBV19 and TRBJ1-4, is DGGITQSPKYLFRKEGQNVTLSCEQNLNHDAMYWYRQDPGQGLRLIYYSQIVNDFQKGDIAEGYSVSREKKESFPLTVTSAQKNPTAFYLCASSSGTGATTNEKLFFGSGTQLSVL.

The rearrangement links TRBV12-3 or TRBV12-4 to TRBJ2-3; 7 bases match TRBD2. With 4 bases clipped from V and 6 bases from J, the junction kept 4 bases outside the gene matches. The CDR3 has 13 residues. The CDR3 nucleotides read TGTGCCAGCAGTTACCCCGGGGGGGATACGCAGTATTTT. The encoded protein is CASSYPGGDTQYF.

This clone was counted between two and nine times. The chain links TRBV24-1 to TRBJ2-7; D remains unclear. CDR1 is KGHDR and CDR2 is SFDVKD in the germline V gene. This CDR3 contains 15 residues. Trimming left V 0 bases short and J 6 bases short, with 14 bases between. The CDR3 DNA sequence: TGTGCCACCAGTGATTTGCGGGTGTGGCTCGGCGAGCAGTACTTC. It encodes CATSDLRVWLGEQYF.

The rearrangement joins TRBV4-3 to TRBJ1-4; D unclear. Trimming took 0 bases from V and 1 from J, leaving 6 bases between them. The CDR3 consists of 15 residues. Germline V gene sequence: CDR1 LGHNA, CDR2 YSLEER. The CDR3 DNA reads as TGCGCCAGCAGCCAAGAACCGGGAACTAATGAAAAACTGTTTTTT. Its translation is CASSQEPGTNEKLFF.

The rearrangement uses TRBV14 and TRBJ2-7, with 7 bases that match TRBD2. Germline trimming cut 3 bases from V and 0 bases from J; bases unmatched to any gene: 11. The CDR3 length is 17 residues. The germline CDR1 and CDR2 sequences are SGHDN and FVKESK. CDR3 loop: CASSHSIVGRASYEQYF. The CDR3 DNA is TGTGCCAGCAGCCATTCTATTGTAGGGAGGGCCTCCTACGAGCAGTACTTC.

The V gene is TRBV6-5, the J gene TRBJ1-6, with D hard to call. The CDR3 sequence is 14 residues long. Germline V lookup: CDR1 MNHEY, CDR2 SVGAGI. Trimming removed 0 bases from V and 9 bases from J, with 9 bases in between. This CDR3 reads CASSYSRSLSPLHF. CDR3 bases: TGTGCCAGCAGTTACTCACGTTCACTTTCACCCCTCCACTTT.

J is TRBJ2-3 and V is TRBV11-2; D possibly corresponds to TRBD2 (6 bases). Germline lookup yields CDR1 SGHAT and CDR2 FQNNGV. The CDR3 runs to 14 residues. V dropped 7 bases and J dropped 2 bases, with 13 bases sitting between them. As DNA, the CDR3 is TGTGCCAGCAAAATTAGCGGAGCCACAGATACGCAGTATTTT. This sequence encodes CASKISGATDTQYF. Based on the CDR3 plus reference TRBV11-2 and TRBJ2-3, the full variable domain is EAGVAQSPRYKIIEKRQSVAFWCNPISGHATLYWYQQILGQGPKLLIQFQNNGVVDDSQLPKDRFSAERLKGVDSTLKIQPAKLEDSAVYLCASKISGATDTQYFGPGTRLTVL.

The J gene is TRBJ1-1, the V gene TRBV11-3, with D perhaps TRBD1 (6 bases). Looked up from germline, CDR1 is SGHNT and CDR2 is YENEEA. V lost 1 base and J 0 bases, leaving 9 bases between the germline ends. This CDR3 spans 15 amino acids. The CDR3 DNA sequence: TGTGCCAGCAGCTTAGGGCAGGGGCTGAACACTGAAGCTTTCTTT. Protein: CASSLGQGLNTEAFF.

V is TRBV7-2 and J is TRBJ2-3, with 12 bases that match TRBD2. This CDR3 is 19 amino acids long. The ends lost 2 bases at V and 1 base at J; junction bases unmatched: 10. Per the germline V gene, CDR1 is SGHTA and CDR2 is FQGNSA. The CDR3 DNA follows: TGTGCCAGCAGCTTATTGTCGAGGCCTAGCGGGGGGGGCACAGATACGCAGTATTTT. It codes for CASSLLSRPSGGGTDTQYF.

This chain uses TRBV18 with TRBJ1-1; a weak D match, TRBD1 (5 bases). There are 15 residues in the CDR3. Deletions cut 0 bases from V and 3 bases from J, with 11 bases between. The V gene's germline CDR1 is KGHSH and CDR2 LQKENI. The CDR3 is CASSPPSGEDTEAFF. CDR3 nucleotides: TGTGCCAGCTCACCACCCTCGGGGGAGGACACTGAAGCTTTCTTT.

This clone was found a few times. The V and J genes are TRBV15 and TRBJ2-1; the D gene is possibly TRBD2 (6 bases). Germline V gives CDR1 LNHNV, CDR2 YYDKDF (reference sequence). V dropped 0 bases and J dropped 10 bases, with 13 bases sitting between them. CDR3 length: 14 amino acids. The CDR3 region has the DNA TGTGCCACCAGCAGAGATAGGGCGGGATGGGAGCAGTTCTTC. The encoded protein is CATSRDRAGWEQFF.

The genes are TRBV5-1 and TRBJ2-6; 7 bases are a match to TRBD1. The CDR3 is 15 residues long. J was trimmed by 1 base and V by 4 bases; bases with no gene match: 2. CDR1 and CDR2 (germline): SGHRS, YFSETQ. CDR3 loop: CASSETGSGANVLTF. CDR3 sequence (DNA): TGCGCCAGCAGCGAGACAGGGTCTGGGGCCAACGTCCTGACTTTC.

This sequence joins TRBV6-5 and TRBJ2-5; maybe TRBD1 (6 bases). CDR1 and CDR2 (germline): MNHEY, SVGAGI. This CDR3 contains 14 residues. V lost 4 bases, J lost 5 bases, and 14 bases lay in between. The CDR3 nucleotides read TGTGCCAGCAGTTTACAGGGTCTTGGGGAGACCCAGTACTTC. It encodes CASSLQGLGETQYF.

The chain employs TRBV2 and TRBJ2-1; D perhaps matches TRBD2 (6 bases). CDR3 length: 15 residues. V was cut by 6 bases and J by 6 bases, with 18 bases left in between. Germline V lookup: CDR1 SNHLY, CDR2 FYNNEI. The CDR3 DNA reads as TGTGCCAGCAGCCTTACTCGGGACTCGTCCAATGAGCAGTTCTTC. Encoded protein: CASSLTRDSSNEQFF.

This chain joins TRBV7-2 and TRBJ2-1; 9 bases are shared with TRBD1. Germline CDR1 SGHTA, CDR2 FQGNSA. The CDR3 is 15 residues long. The V gene end was trimmed by 5 bases and the J gene end by 6 bases; junction bases not matched to a gene: 8. CDR3 nucleotides: TGTGCCAGCAGCCCTGGGACAGGGAGGGCCAATGAGCAGTTCTTC. This sequence encodes CASSPGTGRANEQFF.

J is TRBJ2-6 and V is TRBV12-5, with a weak D call TRBD2 (6 bases). The CDR3 covers 16 residues. The germline V gene has CDR1 LGHNT and CDR2 FRNRAP. V lost 6 bases and J 0 bases, leaving 12 bases between the germline ends. The CDR3 reads CASGPGLTSGANVLTF. CDR3 sequence (DNA): TGTGCTAGTGGCCCGGGACTGACCTCTGGGGCCAACGTCCTGACTTTC. Full variable domain (rest looked up from reference TRBV12-5 and TRBJ2-6): DARVTQTPRHKVTEMGQEVTMRCQPILGHNTVFWYRQTMMQGLELLAYFRNRAPLDDSGMPKDRFSAEMPDATLATLKIQPSEPRDSAVYFCASGPGLTSGANVLTFGAGSRLTVL.

This chain uses TRBV2 with TRBJ2-7; 8 nucleotides match TRBD1. CDR1 is SNHLY and CDR2 is FYNNEI in the germline V gene. V lost 6 bases to trimming and J lost 6 bases; unmatched junction nucleotides: 10. This CDR3 is built from 14 residues. The CDR3 sequence is CASRTSGGLGEQYF. The CDR3 DNA follows: TGTGCCAGCAGAACCTCAGGGGGCTTGGGCGAGCAGTACTTC.

The gene calls are TRBV2 and TRBJ2-7; TRBD2 might be the D (6 bases). Trimming left V 4 bases short and J 7 bases short, with 20 bases between. The CDR3 extends over 15 amino acids. Germline-derived CDR1 and CDR2 are SNHLY and FYNNEI. The CDR3 reads CASSGGAGSRVEQYF. Here the CDR3 DNA reads TGTGCCAGCAGTGGTGGGGCGGGGTCTCGGGTGGAGCAGTACTTC. Full variable domain (outside the CDR3, taken from reference TRBV2 and TRBJ2-7): EPEVTQTPSHQVTQMGQEVILRCVPISNHLYFYWYRQILGQKVEFLVSFYNNEISEKSEIFDDQFSVERPDGSNFTLKIRSTKLEDSAMYFCASSGGAGSRVEQYFGPGTRLTVT.

V gene TRBV5-6 combines with J gene TRBJ2-7, with TRBD2 matching 8 bases. The germline V gene has CDR1 SGHDT and CDR2 YYEEEE. The CDR3 has 15 residues. V lost 4 bases and J lost 2; bases outside the gene matches: 8. This CDR3 reads CASSPSSGAPYEQYF. The CDR3 nucleotides read TGTGCCAGCAGCCCCAGTAGCGGGGCCCCCTACGAGCAGTACTTC.